Below are 22 T cell receptor beta chains sequenced from a single sample in a study of blood T cell repertoires in COVID-19. The method was immunoSEQ multiplex PCR; TCRdb's version includes in-frame clones alone and lacks a portion of them. The sample has approximately 180,000 clones; 80% to 90% are singletons. The sample was peripheral blood. These receptors all stem from a man in his 60s with acute or convalescent COVID-19.

This CDR3 reads CASSLRGLAEAFF. The CDR3 nucleotides are TGTGCCAGCAGTTTAAGGGGGCTGGCTGAAGCTTTCTTT. V is TRBV27 and J is TRBJ1-1, with 7 nucleotides matching TRBD1. Germline V gene sequence: CDR1 MNHEY, CDR2 SMNVEV (reference sequence). This CDR3 comprises 13 residues. V gave up 2 bases and J gave up 6 bases; unmatched junction bases: 3.

V gene TRBV28 combines with J gene TRBJ1-1, with TRBD1 matching 10 bases. This CDR3 comprises 16 residues. V lost 5 bases, J lost 1 base, and 7 bases stayed unmatched. The germline V gene has CDR1 MDHEN and CDR2 SYDVKM. This CDR3 reads CASSRGTGARNTEAFF. The CDR3 nucleotides read TGTGCCAGCAGTAGGGGGACAGGGGCCAGGAACACTGAAGCTTTCTTT. Full variable domain (remainder filled in from reference TRBV28 and TRBJ1-1): DVKVTQSSRYLVKRTGEKVFLECVQDMDHENMFWYRQDPGLGLRLIYFSYDVKMKEKGDIPEGYSVSREKKERFSLILESASTNQTSMYLCASSRGTGARNTEAFFGQGTRLTVV.

The rearrangement links TRBV6-1 to TRBJ2-6; a weak D match, TRBD1 (6 bases). The CDR3 spans 17 residues. Per the germline V gene, CDR1 is MNHNS and CDR2 is SASEGT. V lost 4 bases and J lost 5, with 18 bases in between. The DNA for the CDR3 is TGTGCCAGCAGTGCCGAATCCAGGGGTGGGAGGGCCAACGTCCTGACTTTC. Its protein product is CASSAESRGGRANVLTF.

Written as DNA, the CDR3 is TGTGCCAGCAGAAAGACTAGCCTTATTCCCCCCGGGGAGCTGTTTTTT. It is translated as CASRKTSLIPPGELFF. The chain uses TRBV6-7 and TRBJ2-2, with 7 bases aligning to TRBD2. TRBV6-7 is classed as an ORF, of uncertain function. The length of the CDR3 is 16 residues. J lost 6 bases, V lost 6 bases, and 13 bases had no gene match.

CDR3 coding DNA: TGTGCCAGCAGCGTAGCCAGGGGGTCAATCACCGGGGAGCTGTTTTTT. The encoded protein is CASSVARGSITGELFF. This chain links TRBV9 with TRBJ2-2, with 7 positions matching TRBD1. Germline values: CDR1 SGDLS, CDR2 YYNGEE. V shed 0 bases, J shed 4 bases, and the junction held 6 bases outside the gene matches. The CDR3 spans 16 residues.

This clone was detected once. One junction end disagrees with the germline gene, perhaps due to a read error. The V and J genes are TRBV29-1 and TRBJ2-5; 11 bases line up with TRBD2. The CDR3 contains 13 residues. Germline V lookup: CDR1 SQVTM, CDR2 ANQGSEA. The CDR3 reads CSVEPTSGAYTNF. DNA for the CDR3: TGCAGCGTTGAACCGACTAGCGGGGCCTATACCAACTTC.

This sequence joins TRBV14 and TRBJ1-3; 9 bases fit TRBD1. Trimming at V came to 1 base and at J to 3 bases, leaving 7 bases not matched to a gene. This CDR3 is built from 17 residues. Germline CDR1 and CDR2: SGHDN and FVKESK. CDR3 sequence reads: CASSQAGTGIRGNTIYF. CDR3 bases: TGTGCCAGCAGCCAAGCCGGGACAGGGATTCGTGGAAACACCATATATTTT. Full variable domain (outside the CDR3, taken from reference TRBV14 and TRBJ1-3): EAGVTQFPSHSVIEKGQTVTLRCDPISGHDNLYWYRRVMGKEIKFLLHFVKESKQDESGMPNNRFLAERTGGTYSTLKVQPAELEDSGVYFCASSQAGTGIRGNTIYFGEGSWLTVV.

A few counts support this clone. V gene TRBV12-5 combines with J gene TRBJ2-3; the D gene is possibly TRBD2 (6 bases). The CDR3 is 13 amino acids. CDR1 is LGHNT, CDR2 FRNRAP, per germline. Trimming took 7 bases from V and 1 from J, leaving 9 bases between them. CDR3 DNA sequence: TGTGCTAGTGCCGCTAGCGGCACAGATACGCAGTATTTT. Amino acids: CASAASGTDTQYF.

The J gene is TRBJ1-5, the V gene TRBV19, with D possibly being TRBD1 (5 bases). Deletions cut 10 bases from V and 1 base from J, with 14 bases between. The CDR3 length is 14 residues. Germline values: CDR1 LNHDA, CDR2 SQIVND (reference sequence). The DNA for the CDR3 is TGTGCCAACACGGGACTCATCAGCAATCAGCCCCAGCATTTT. It translates to CANTGLISNQPQHF.

The gene calls are TRBV7-3 and TRBJ2-1; 9 positions match TRBD2. The CDR3 covers 14 residues. CDR1 and CDR2 from the germline V gene are SGHTA and FQGTGA. The V segment lost 5 bases and the J segment 12 bases; nucleotides outside the gene matches: 11. The CDR3 region is CASSPGGSGSGQFF. For the CDR3, the DNA is TGTGCCAGCAGCCCCGGGGGTAGCGGGAGCGGGCAGTTCTTC.

The chain combines TRBV18 with TRBJ1-5; D not certain. Deletions cut 8 bases from V and 4 bases from J, with 15 bases between. Germline CDR1 KGHSH, CDR2 LQKENI. This CDR3 contains 14 residues. The CDR3 here is CASAEGSSNQPQHF. CDR3 coding DNA: TGTGCCAGCGCGGAAGGTAGTTCAAATCAGCCCCAGCATTTT.

The chain joins TRBV9 to TRBJ2-3; the match to TRBD2 covers 7 bases. Per the germline V gene, CDR1 is SGDLS and CDR2 is YYNGEE. V gave up 1 base and J gave up 5 bases; unmatched junction bases: 10. CDR3 length equals 16 residues. The DNA of the CDR3 is TGTGCCAGCAGCGTATCTAGCGGAACGATCGGAGATACGCAGTATTTT. Translating gives CASSVSSGTIGDTQYF.

This chain joins TRBV11-2 and TRBJ2-1; possible D gene TRBD2, 6 bases. Deletions cut 0 bases from V and 10 bases from J, with 10 bases between. The CDR3 runs to 13 residues. In germline, CDR1 is SGHAT, CDR2 FQNNGV. The CDR3 nucleotides are TGTGCCAGCAGCTTAGAAACTAGCAGAGAGCAGTTCTTC. Residues: CASSLETSREQFF.

CDR3 residues: CATVQGPSLDNEQFF. The CDR3 DNA reads TGTGCCACCGTACAGGGGCCCAGTTTGGACAATGAGCAGTTCTTC. The chain links TRBV10-3 to TRBJ2-1; 7 bases match TRBD1. J lost 5 bases, V lost 10 bases, and 14 bases had no gene match. The CDR3 extends over 15 amino acids. CDR1 and CDR2 (germline): ENHRY, SYGVKD.

The rearrangement joins TRBV2 to TRBJ2-3, with a tentative D call TRBD1 (7 bases). Germline V gives CDR1 SNHLY, CDR2 FYNNEI. The CDR3 is 12 residues long. V lost 6 bases and J 5 bases, leaving 9 bases between the germline ends. This CDR3 reads CASSQGGDTQYF. The CDR3 coding sequence is TGTGCCAGCAGCCAGGGGGGAGATACGCAGTATTTT.

The rearrangement joins TRBV23-1 to TRBJ2-7, with 7 positions matching TRBD2. TRBV23-1 is an open reading frame whose function is uncertain. The CDR3 loop spans 15 amino acids. Trimming at V came to 1 base and at J to 0 bases, leaving 3 bases not matched to a gene. CDR3 region: CASSQCGGSSYEQYF. The CDR3 DNA reads TGCGCCAGCAGTCAATGTGGCGGGAGCTCCTACGAGCAGTACTTC.

This clone was picked up one time. This chain links TRBV29-1 with TRBJ2-3, with TRBD1 matching 8 bases. CDR3 length: 12 residues. The V segment lost 2 bases and the J segment 6 bases; nucleotides outside the gene matches: 1. Germline CDR1 reads SQVTM; CDR2 reads ANQGSEA. CDR3 region: CSVEQGADTQYF. CDR3 DNA: TGCAGCGTTGAACAGGGGGCGGATACGCAGTATTTT.

V usage is TRBV5-1 and J usage is TRBJ1-6; a weak D match, TRBD1 (6 bases). The V gene's germline CDR1 is SGHRS and CDR2 YFSETQ. The CDR3 loop spans 16 amino acids. The germline V and J ends were trimmed by 6 bases and 0 bases, with 13 bases remaining between them. DNA for the CDR3: TGCGCCAGCACCCCCCAGGGGAGCTCCTATAATTCACCCCTCCACTTT. Residues: CASTPQGSSYNSPLHF.

The rearrangement links TRBV5-1 to TRBJ2-7, with 12 positions matching TRBD2. The CDR3 has 15 amino acids. V was clipped by 4 bases and J by 1 base; unmatched bases: 3. Germline loops: CDR1 SGHRS, CDR2 YFSETQ. CDR3 coding DNA: TGCGCCAGCAGCACCACTAGCGGGAGGTCCTACGAGCAGTACTTC. It specifies CASSTTSGRSYEQYF. Full variable domain (rest looked up from reference TRBV5-1 and TRBJ2-7): KAGVTQTPRYLIKTRGQQVTLSCSPISGHRSVSWYQQTPGQGLQFLFEYFSETQRNKGNFPGRFSGRQFSNSRSEMNVSTLELGDSALYLCASSTTSGRSYEQYFGPGTRLTVT.

The chain employs TRBV6-5 and TRBJ2-1; TRBD1 might be the D (6 bases). Trimming took 8 bases from V and 7 from J, leaving 21 bases between them. Germline-derived CDR1 and CDR2 are MNHEY and SVGAGI. This CDR3 contains 15 residues. In nucleotides, the CDR3 is TGTGCCAGCCCTTGCTCAGGGGAAGGGGAAAATGAGCAGTTCTTC. Translation: CASPCSGEGENEQFF.

CDR3 loop: CASSYYTGRGSPLHF. The CDR3 DNA reads as TGTGCCAGCAGTTATTATACAGGGAGAGGCTCACCCCTCCACTTT. The chain links TRBV6-5 to TRBJ1-6; D is perhaps TRBD1 (6 bases). The CDR3 runs to 15 residues. Trimming took 3 bases from V and 10 from J, leaving 16 bases between them. The V gene's germline CDR1 is MNHEY and CDR2 SVGAGI.

The chain employs TRBV7-2 and TRBJ2-5, with D maybe TRBD1 (6 bases). Trimming took off 5 bases at V and 7 bases at J, with 17 bases between the two ends. Germline lookup yields CDR1 SGHTA and CDR2 FQGNSA. This CDR3 has 14 residues. The CDR3 loop reads CASSQDSRGRTQYF. In nucleotides, the CDR3 is TGTGCCAGCAGCCAAGACAGCAGGGGTCGGACCCAGTACTTC.